This TCR beta chain appears in the sequencing data of a study of vaccination effects on CD4 cells after COVID-19. Study context: Early and late post-vaccination samples came from a few convalescent patients. PBMC cultures contained 1.8 million or so cells per well, approximately 9.2 IU/ml IL-2 and around 9.9 ug/ml peptides.

Germline V gives CDR1 MNHEY, CDR2 SVGAGI. CDR3 length equals 15 residues. V lost 8 bases and J lost 0, with 13 bases in between. About this clone itself: Its matching antigen is unknown.

Sequencing was performed with immunoSEQ multiplex PCR; in TCRdb, only in-frame clones are kept and a portion is missing. The top ten hold 5.5% to 8.5% of the sample, which has tens of thousands of clones, approximately 81% seen once. Following culture for more than 9 days, CD4+ T cells were isolated. It was between March and December 2020 that the person had a SARS-CoV-2 infection confirmed by PCR. All participants had two doses of either the BNT162b2 or mRNA-1273 vaccine. The sequence came from a human donor who had a prior SARS-CoV-2 infection. The sequencing here drew on CD4+ T cells from PBMCs cultured without peptide, taken after COVID-19 vaccination. The rearrangement uses TRBV6-5 and TRBJ2-2, with no clear D. The CDR3: CASSGWTPNTGELFF. Here the CDR3 DNA reads TGTGCCAGCTCTGGATGGACCCCGAACACCGGGGAGCTGTTTTTT.